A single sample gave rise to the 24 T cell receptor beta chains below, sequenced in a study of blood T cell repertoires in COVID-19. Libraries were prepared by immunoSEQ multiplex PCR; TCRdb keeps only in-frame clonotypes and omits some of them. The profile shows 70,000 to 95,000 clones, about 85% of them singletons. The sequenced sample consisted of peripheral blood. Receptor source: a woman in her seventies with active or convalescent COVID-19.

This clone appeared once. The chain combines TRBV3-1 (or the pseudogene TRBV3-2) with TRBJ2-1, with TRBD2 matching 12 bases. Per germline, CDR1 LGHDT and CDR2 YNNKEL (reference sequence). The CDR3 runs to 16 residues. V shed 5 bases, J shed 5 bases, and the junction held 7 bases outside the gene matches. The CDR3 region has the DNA TGTGCCAGCAGCACTAGCGGGGGGTTATTAAACAATGAGCAGTTCTTC. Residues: CASSTSGGLLNNEQFF.

The CDR3 region has the DNA TGTGCCAGCAGCCAAGTAGCCACATCGAACACCGGGGAGCTGTTTTTT. As protein: CASSQVATSNTGELFF. The chain uses TRBV4-2 and TRBJ2-2; D remains ambiguous. Germline CDR1 and CDR2: LGHNA and YNFKEQ. Trimming took off 1 base at V and 0 bases at J, with 9 bases between the two ends. The CDR3 loop spans 16 amino acids.

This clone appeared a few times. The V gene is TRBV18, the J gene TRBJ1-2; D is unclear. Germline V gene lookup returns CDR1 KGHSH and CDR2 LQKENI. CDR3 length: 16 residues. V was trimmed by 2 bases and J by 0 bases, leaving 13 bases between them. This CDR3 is CASSPSTDTSNYGYTF. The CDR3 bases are TGTGCCAGCTCACCAAGCACCGACACCTCTAACTATGGCTACACCTTC.

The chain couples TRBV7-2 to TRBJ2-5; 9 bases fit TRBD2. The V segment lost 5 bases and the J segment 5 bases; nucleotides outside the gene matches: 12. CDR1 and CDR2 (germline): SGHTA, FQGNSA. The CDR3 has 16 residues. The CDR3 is CASSPAGGPSFETQYF. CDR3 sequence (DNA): TGTGCCAGCAGCCCTGCGGGGGGGCCTTCGTTCGAGACCCAGTACTTC.

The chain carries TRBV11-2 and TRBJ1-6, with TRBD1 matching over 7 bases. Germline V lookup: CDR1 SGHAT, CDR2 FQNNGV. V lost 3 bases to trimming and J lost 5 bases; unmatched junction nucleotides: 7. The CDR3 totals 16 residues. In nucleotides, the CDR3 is TGTGCCAGCAGCTTCAACTCAGGGGGAAATAATTCACCCCTCCACTTT. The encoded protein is CASSFNSGGNNSPLHF.

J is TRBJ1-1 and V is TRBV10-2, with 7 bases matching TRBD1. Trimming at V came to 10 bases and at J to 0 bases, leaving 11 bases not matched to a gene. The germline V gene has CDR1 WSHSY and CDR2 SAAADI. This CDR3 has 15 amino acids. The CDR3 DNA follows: TGCGCCACCAAGAGGGACAGTTCAATGAACACTGAAGCTTTCTTT. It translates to CATKRDSSMNTEAFF.

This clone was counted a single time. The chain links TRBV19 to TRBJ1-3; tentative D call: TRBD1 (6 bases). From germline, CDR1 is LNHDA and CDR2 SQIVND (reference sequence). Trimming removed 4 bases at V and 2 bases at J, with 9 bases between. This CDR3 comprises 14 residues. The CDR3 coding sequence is TGTGCCAGTAGTAGAAGACAGGCTGGAAACACCATATATTTT. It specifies CASSRRQAGNTIYF.

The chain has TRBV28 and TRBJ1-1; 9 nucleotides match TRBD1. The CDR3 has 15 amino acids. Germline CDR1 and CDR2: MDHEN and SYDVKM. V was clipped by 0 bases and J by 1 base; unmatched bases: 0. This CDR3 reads CASSLWGQGNTEAFF. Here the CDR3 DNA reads TGTGCCAGCAGTTTATGGGGACAGGGGAACACTGAAGCTTTCTTT.

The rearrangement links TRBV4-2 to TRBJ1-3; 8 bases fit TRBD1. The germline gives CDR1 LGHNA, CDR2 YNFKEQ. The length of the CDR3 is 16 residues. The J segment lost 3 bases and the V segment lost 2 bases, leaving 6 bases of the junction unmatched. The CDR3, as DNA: TGTGCCAGCAGCCAACCCAGGGGGCTCAGTGGAAACACCATATATTTT. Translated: CASSQPRGLSGNTIYF.

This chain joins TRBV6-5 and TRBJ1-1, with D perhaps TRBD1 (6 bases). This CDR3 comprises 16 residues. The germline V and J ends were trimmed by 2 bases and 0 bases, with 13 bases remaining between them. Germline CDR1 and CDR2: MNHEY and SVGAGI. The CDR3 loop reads CASSYQPTGMNTEAFF. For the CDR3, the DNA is TGTGCCAGCAGTTACCAGCCCACAGGGATGAACACTGAAGCTTTCTTT.

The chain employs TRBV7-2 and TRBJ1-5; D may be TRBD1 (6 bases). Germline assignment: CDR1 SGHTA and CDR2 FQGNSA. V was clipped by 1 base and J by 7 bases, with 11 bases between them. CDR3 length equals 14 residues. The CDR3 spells CASSLGGPGQPQHF. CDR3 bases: TGTGCCAGCAGCTTAGGGGGGCCAGGACAGCCCCAGCATTTT.

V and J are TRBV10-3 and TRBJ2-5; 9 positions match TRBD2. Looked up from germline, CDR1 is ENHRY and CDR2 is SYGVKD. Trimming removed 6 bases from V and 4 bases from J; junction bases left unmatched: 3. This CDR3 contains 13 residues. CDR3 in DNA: TGTGCCATCAGGGGGGGACTAGCAGAGACCCAGTACTTC. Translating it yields CAIRGGLAETQYF.

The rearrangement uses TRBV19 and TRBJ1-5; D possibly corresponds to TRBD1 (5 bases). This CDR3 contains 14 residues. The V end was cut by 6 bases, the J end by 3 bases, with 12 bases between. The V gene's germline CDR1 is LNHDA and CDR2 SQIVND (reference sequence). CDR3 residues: CASSPGGVNQPQHF. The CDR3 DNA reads TGTGCCAGTAGCCCCGGAGGGGTCAATCAGCCCCAGCATTTT.

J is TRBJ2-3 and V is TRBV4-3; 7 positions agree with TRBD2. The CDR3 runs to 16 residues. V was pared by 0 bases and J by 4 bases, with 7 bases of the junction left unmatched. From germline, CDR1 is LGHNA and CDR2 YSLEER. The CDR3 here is CASSQDGGAGSDTQYF. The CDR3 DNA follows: TGCGCCAGCAGCCAAGACGGCGGAGCGGGGTCAGATACGCAGTATTTT.

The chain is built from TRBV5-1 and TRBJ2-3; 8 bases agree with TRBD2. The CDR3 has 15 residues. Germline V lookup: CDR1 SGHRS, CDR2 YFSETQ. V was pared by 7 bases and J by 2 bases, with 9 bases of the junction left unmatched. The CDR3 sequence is CASAAGGGITDTQYF. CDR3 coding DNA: TGCGCCAGCGCGGCCGGCGGGGGGATCACAGATACGCAGTATTTT.

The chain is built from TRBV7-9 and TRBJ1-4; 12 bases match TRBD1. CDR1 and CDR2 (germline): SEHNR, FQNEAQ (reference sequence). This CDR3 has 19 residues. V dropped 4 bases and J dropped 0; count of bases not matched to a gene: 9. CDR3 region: CASSWGQGALTATNEKLFF. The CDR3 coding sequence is TGTGCCAGCAGCTGGGGACAGGGGGCGCTTACCGCAACTAATGAAAAACTGTTTTTT.

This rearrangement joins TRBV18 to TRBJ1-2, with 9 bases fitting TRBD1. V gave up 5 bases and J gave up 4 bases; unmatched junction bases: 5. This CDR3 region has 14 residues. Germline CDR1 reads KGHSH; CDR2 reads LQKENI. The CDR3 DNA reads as TGTGCCAGCTCAAGGGGACAGGGCATCTATGGCTACACCTTC. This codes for CASSRGQGIYGYTF.

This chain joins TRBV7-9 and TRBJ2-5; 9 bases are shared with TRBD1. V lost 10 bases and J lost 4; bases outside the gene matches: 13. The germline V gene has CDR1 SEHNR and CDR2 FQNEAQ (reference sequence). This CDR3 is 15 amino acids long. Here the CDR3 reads CATTVQGAMLETQYF. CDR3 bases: TGTGCCACCACCGTACAGGGGGCTATGTTAGAGACCCAGTACTTC.

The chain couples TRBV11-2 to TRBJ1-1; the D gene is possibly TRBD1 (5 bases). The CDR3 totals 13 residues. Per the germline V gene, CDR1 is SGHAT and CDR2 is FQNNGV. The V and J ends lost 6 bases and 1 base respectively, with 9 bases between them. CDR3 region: CASSQDRNTEAFF. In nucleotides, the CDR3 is TGTGCCAGCAGTCAAGACAGGAACACTGAAGCTTTCTTT.

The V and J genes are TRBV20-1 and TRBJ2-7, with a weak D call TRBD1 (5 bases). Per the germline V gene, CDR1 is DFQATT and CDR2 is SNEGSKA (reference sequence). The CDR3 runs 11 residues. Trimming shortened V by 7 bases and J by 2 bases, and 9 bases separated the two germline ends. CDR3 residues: CSGQGPYEQYF. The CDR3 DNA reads TGCAGTGGTCAGGGTCCCTACGAGCAGTACTTC.

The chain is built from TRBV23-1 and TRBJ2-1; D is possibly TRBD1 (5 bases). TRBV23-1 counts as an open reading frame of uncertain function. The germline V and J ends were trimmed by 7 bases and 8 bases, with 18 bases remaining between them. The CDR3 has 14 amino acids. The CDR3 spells CASISPGAPDEQFF. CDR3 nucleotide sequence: TGCGCCAGCATATCCCCTGGGGCTCCAGATGAGCAGTTCTTC.

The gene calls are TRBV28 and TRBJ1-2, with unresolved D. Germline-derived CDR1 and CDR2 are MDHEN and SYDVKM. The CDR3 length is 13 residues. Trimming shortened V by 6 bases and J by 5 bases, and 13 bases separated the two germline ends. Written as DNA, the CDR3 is TGTGCCAGCAGGAATCCTCCCGGTTATGGCTACACCTTC. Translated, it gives CASRNPPGYGYTF.

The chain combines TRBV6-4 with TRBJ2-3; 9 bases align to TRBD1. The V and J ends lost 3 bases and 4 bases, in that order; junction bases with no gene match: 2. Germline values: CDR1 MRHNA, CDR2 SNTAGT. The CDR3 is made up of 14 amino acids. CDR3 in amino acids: CASSERQGADTQYF. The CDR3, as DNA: TGTGCCAGCAGTGAGAGACAGGGGGCAGATACGCAGTATTTT.

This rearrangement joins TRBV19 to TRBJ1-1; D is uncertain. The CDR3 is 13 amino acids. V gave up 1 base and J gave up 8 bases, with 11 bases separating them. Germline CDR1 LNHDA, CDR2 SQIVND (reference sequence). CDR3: CASSIAVGEEAFF. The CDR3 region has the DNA TGTGCCAGTAGTATAGCGGTCGGGGAGGAAGCTTTCTTT.